This TCR beta chain was retrieved from a study of shared clonotypes between healthy human individuals. Naivety among CD8 cells was defined by CD45RO negativity and positive CCR7 selection, thereby excluding terminally differentiated effector memory CD45RA+ cells. This CDR3 has 15 residues. Trimming shortened V by 2 bases and J by 1 base, and 12 bases separated the two germline ends. The V gene's germline CDR1 is MNHEY and CDR2 SMNVEV (reference sequence). Sequencing used immunoSEQ multiplex PCR; TCRdb keeps in-frame clones, though not all of them. The table lists around 2.1 million clones, around 93% of them singletons.

This rearrangement joins TRBV27 to TRBJ2-7, with a possible D match to TRBD2 (5 bases). The clonotype comes from a young man in good health. Some clones in this sample may be carry-over from other donors' samples. Sequencing was carried out using naive CD8+ T cells from PBMCs. CDR3 DNA: TGTGCCAGCAGTTTAAACGCGGGTCTGTCCTACGAGCAGTACTTC. This sequence encodes CASSLNAGLSYEQYF.